The sequence of this T cell receptor (beta chain) was determined in a study of T cell clones after liver transplantation. Looking at the study overall: TCRbeta sequencing after a pre-transplant mixed lymphocyte reaction identified graft-donor-reactive clones, later tracked in post-transplant blood. Tolerant meant at least one year fully off immunosuppression without liver enzymes above twice normal.

General study findings and limits: The donor-reactive repertoire was only partly measurable in two subjects, lacking donor cells.

The table came from immunoSEQ multiplex PCR; TCRdb's copy has only in-frame clones and leaves some out. The sample has nearly 15,000 clones, about nine tenths seen once. The V gene end was trimmed by 0 bases and the J gene end by 2 bases; junction bases not matched to a gene: 8. The CDR3 length is 17 residues. Germline V CDR1 and CDR2: PRHDT, FYEKMQ (reference sequence). Of note for this clone: The target antigen is unknown.

This receptor was identified in a human donor who received a liver transplant. The source was CD8+ T cells from blood, collected before liver transplant. The rearrangement links TRBV13 to TRBJ2-3; 7 positions match TRBD2. CDR3 coding DNA: TGTGCCAGCAGCTTAGGGCTCGAGCGGGAACACACAGATACGCAGTATTTT. The encoded protein is CASSLGLEREHTDTQYF.